These 5 T cell receptor beta chains originate from one sample sequenced in a study of shared clonotypes between healthy human individuals. Some clones are missing from TCRdb's copy, which holds only in-frame ones; the method was immunoSEQ multiplex PCR. Of some 1 million clones in the sample, around 75% were seen once. The sequencing sample was made of memory CD4+ T cells sorted from blood. The subset here: CD45RA-negative fraction. These receptor sequences come from a man aged 18 to 35 in good health.

As for this clone: The sample contains more than one DNA sequence encoding this CDR3. The rearrangement links TRBV10-3 to TRBJ1-1, with 9 bases lining up with TRBD1. The CDR3 is 14 amino acids. The junction had 2 bases not matched to a gene; V was cut back by 4 bases and J by 2 bases. Germline CDR1 reads ENHRY; CDR2 reads SYGVKD. The CDR3: CAISGQGVNTEAFF. The CDR3 DNA sequence: TGTGCCATCAGTGGACAGGGGGTCAACACTGAAGCTTTCTTT.

The chain uses TRBV30 and TRBJ2-7; no definite D call. This CDR3 is 14 amino acids long. With 2 bases removed from V and 8 bases from J, the gap between germline ends came to 19 bases. The V gene's germline CDR1 is GTSNPN and CDR2 SVGIG (reference sequence). CDR3 in amino acids: CAWSTSTPLDQQYF. CDR3 bases: TGTGCCTGGAGTACAAGCACTCCTTTAGATCAGCAGTACTTC.

The sample holds a few counts of this clone. The chain uses TRBV5-1 and TRBJ1-1, with a possible D match to TRBD1 (5 bases). Germline lookup yields CDR1 SGHRS and CDR2 YFSETQ. V gave up 4 bases and J gave up 7 bases, with 23 bases separating them. CDR3 length: 16 residues. The CDR3 DNA reads TGCGCCAGCAGCGAAAGGGTAAGGGGTGGAGGAAATGAAGCTTTCTTT. Translation: CASSERVRGGGNEAFF.

The rearrangement links TRBV7-2 to TRBJ2-7, with 11 nucleotides matching TRBD2. The CDR3 has 15 residues. Germline V gene data show CDR1 as SGHTA and CDR2 as FQGNSA. V lost 4 bases, J lost 9 bases, and 11 bases stayed unmatched. DNA for the CDR3: TGTGCCAGCAGCTCTACTAGCGGGAGTTCAGTTGTGCAGTACTTC. Residues: CASSSTSGSSVVQYF.

The chain combines TRBV28 with TRBJ1-6, with 9 bases that match TRBD1. Germline lookup yields CDR1 MDHEN and CDR2 SYDVKM. The CDR3 spans 14 residues. Trimming removed 7 bases from V and 6 bases from J; junction bases left unmatched: 4. CDR3 nucleotide sequence: TGTGCCAGCAATAACAGGGGGCGTAATTCACCCCTCCACTTT. Translating it yields CASNNRGRNSPLHF.